These 7 T cell receptor beta chains were all obtained from the same sample, sequenced in a study of shared clonotypes between healthy human individuals. Using immunoSEQ multiplex PCR, the repertoire was profiled, and TCRdb retains in-frame clones only, with some absent. The sample records about 750,000 clones, 80% to 95% being singletons. Cells designated naive CD8 were CD45RO-negative and were positively selected for CCR7, with terminally differentiated effector memory CD45RA+ cells excluded. Specimen: naive CD8+ T cells sorted from blood. The receptors originated from a man aged 30-40 years in good health.

The chain joins TRBV7-9 to TRBJ1-2; 8 nucleotides align to TRBD1. Germline V CDR1 and CDR2: SEHNR, FQNEAQ (reference sequence). V trimming: 6 bases; J trimming: 8 bases; junction bases outside the gene matches: 20. The CDR3 is made up of 17 amino acids. The CDR3 here is CASRNLIRRQGAYGYTF. The CDR3 DNA sequence: TGTGCCAGCAGGAACTTAATTCGGCGGCAGGGGGCCTACGGCTACACCTTC.

The rearrangement uses TRBV9 and TRBJ2-5; D unclear. The length of the CDR3 is 15 residues. Per the germline V gene, CDR1 is SGDLS and CDR2 is YYNGEE. Trimming took off 0 bases at V and 3 bases at J, with 12 bases between the two ends. CDR3 sequence (DNA): TGTGCCAGCAGCGTAGCAGGCGTCTGGAAAGAGACCCAGTACTTC. Its translation is CASSVAGVWKETQYF.

V and J are TRBV5-1 and TRBJ1-6, with 9 bases matching TRBD1. Trimming removed 0 bases from V and 6 bases from J; junction bases left unmatched: 1. The CDR3 has 15 amino acids. The V gene's germline CDR1 is SGHRS and CDR2 YFSETQ. The CDR3 nucleotides are TGCGCCAGCAGCTTGGAGGGACAGGGTAATTCACCCCTCCACTTT. This sequence encodes CASSLEGQGNSPLHF.

This clone was recorded only once. V and J are TRBV29-1 and TRBJ2-7; a weak D match, TRBD2 (5 bases). V gave up 1 base and J gave up 3 bases, with 16 bases separating them. The CDR3 is 15 amino acids. Germline loops: CDR1 SQVTM, CDR2 ANQGSEA. CDR3 amino acids: CSVEGGGSLNYEQYF. The CDR3 region has the DNA TGCAGCGTTGAAGGAGGAGGCAGCCTTAACTACGAGCAGTACTTC.

This chain uses TRBV29-1 with TRBJ1-2; D may be TRBD1 (5 bases). Germline values: CDR1 SQVTM, CDR2 ANQGSEA. V lost 3 bases, J lost 8 bases, and 19 bases lay in between. The CDR3 spans 14 residues. The CDR3: CSVDGLQGSEGYTF. The DNA for the CDR3 is TGCAGCGTTGATGGTCTTCAGGGAAGTGAGGGCTACACCTTC. Based on the CDR3 plus reference TRBV29-1 and TRBJ1-2, the full variable domain is SAVISQKPSRDICQRGTSLTIQCQVDSQVTMMFWYRQQPGQSLTLIATANQGSEATYESGFVIDKFPISRPNLTFSTLTVSNMSPEDSSIYLCSVDGLQGSEGYTFGSGTRLTVV.

The rearrangement uses TRBV10-3 and TRBJ2-7, with a possible D match to TRBD1 (5 bases). With 7 bases removed from V and 5 bases from J, the gap between germline ends came to 18 bases. There are 14 residues in the CDR3. Looked up from germline, CDR1 is ENHRY and CDR2 is SYGVKD. Written as DNA, the CDR3 is TGTGCCATCACCCAGGACACGCGTGTCGACGAGCAGTACTTC. Its translation: CAITQDTRVDEQYF.

The V and J genes are TRBV7-6 and TRBJ2-1; D tentatively reads TRBD1 or TRBD2 (5 bases each). This CDR3 comprises 13 residues. CDR1 and CDR2 from the germline V gene are SGHVS and FNYEAQ. Trimming cost V 5 bases and J 13 bases, with 18 bases left between them. CDR3 in DNA: TGTGCCAGCAGCCTCGAACTAGGGGACCCTCAGTTCTTC. It translates to CASSLELGDPQFF.